A selection of T cell receptor beta chains follows, all from one sample in a study of T cell changes during pregnancy in multiple sclerosis. Data came from immunoSEQ multiplex PCR; TCRdb stores just in-frame clones and leaves some out. The data contain 55,000 to 65,000 clones, roughly 92% of them seen just once; the ten biggest clones take up roughly 3.5%. The input for sequencing was CD8+ T cells from peripheral blood mononuclear cells, taken in the third trimester of pregnancy. These receptors originate from a female donor with multiple sclerosis, enrolled in a pregnancy study. CDR3s include the opening cysteine and the closing phenylalanine or tryptophan. The D gene is left open where the match is weak. Not every row has a clone size; where given, it reads once, few, many or a size class.

CDR3 protein: CASSPWDRRISNQPQHF; CDR3 DNA: TGTGCCAGTAGTCCTTGGGACAGGCGTATTAGCAATCAGCCCCAGCATTTT; clone size: NA; J gene: TRBJ1-5; D gene: TRBD1; V gene: TRBV19
CDR3 protein: CASSLSGGTYEQYF; CDR3 DNA: TGTGCCAGCAGTTTATCCGGCGGGACCTACGAGCAGTACTTC; clone size: NA; J gene: TRBJ2-7; D gene: NA; V gene: TRBV27
CDR3 protein: CASSYDWGGTYGYTF; CDR3 DNA: TGTGCCAGCAGTTACGATTGGGGGGGTACCTATGGCTACACCTTC; clone size: NA; J gene: TRBJ1-2; D gene: NA; V gene: TRBV6-6
CDR3 protein: CASSQEETHFISGNTIYF; CDR3 DNA: TGTGCCAGCAGCCAAGAGGAGACCCACTTCATCTCTGGAAACACCATATATTTT; clone size: NA; J gene: TRBJ1-3; D gene: NA; V gene: TRBV4-2
CDR3 protein: CASSPERGLNTEAFF; CDR3 DNA: TGTGCCAGCTCACCTGAACGGGGATTGAACACTGAAGCTTTCTTT; clone size: NA; J gene: TRBJ1-1; D gene: NA; V gene: TRBV18
CDR3 protein: CASSLRTSGHSEQFF; CDR3 DNA: TGCGCCAGCAGCTTGAGAACTAGCGGCCATAGTGAGCAGTTCTTC; clone size: NA; J gene: TRBJ2-1; D gene: TRBD2; V gene: TRBV5-1
CDR3 protein: CASRPSQGAGEQYF; CDR3 DNA: TGTGCCAGCAGGCCTTCACAGGGGGCGGGCGAGCAGTACTTC; clone size: NA; J gene: TRBJ2-7; D gene: TRBD1; V gene: TRBV6-5
CDR3 protein: CASRPRTDRFNEKLFF; CDR3 DNA: TGTGCCAGCAGACCCCGGACAGATCGATTTAATGAAAAACTGTTTTTT; clone size: NA; J gene: TRBJ1-4; D gene: NA; V gene: TRBV28
CDR3 protein: CASSLGLTGESSYNEQFF; CDR3 DNA: TGTGCCAGCAGCTTAGGACTGACAGGGGAGAGCTCCTACAATGAGCAGTTCTTC; clone size: NA; J gene: TRBJ2-1; D gene: TRBD1; V gene: TRBV7-9
CDR3 protein: CAWSESLNTEAFF; CDR3 DNA: TGTGCCTGGAGTGAGAGTCTGAACACTGAAGCTTTCTTT; clone size: NA; J gene: TRBJ1-1; D gene: NA; V gene: TRBV30
CDR3 protein: CASSLQGIYEQYF; CDR3 DNA: TGTGCCAGCAGCTTACAGGGGATCTACGAGCAGTACTTC; clone size: once; J gene: TRBJ2-7; D gene: NA; V gene: TRBV13
CDR3 protein: CASSFEAGTSPYNEQFF; CDR3 DNA: TGTGCCAGCAGCTTTGAGGCCGGGACTAGTCCCTACAATGAGCAGTTCTTC; clone size: NA; J gene: TRBJ2-1; D gene: TRBD2; V gene: TRBV7-9
CDR3 protein: CASCRDSSYTQYF; CDR3 DNA: TGTGCCAGCTGCCGGGACTCCAGTTATACGCAGTATTTT; clone size: NA; J gene: TRBJ2-3; D gene: NA; V gene: TRBV7-9
CDR3 protein: CSVVGTGAGELFF; CDR3 DNA: TGCAGCGTTGTCGGGACAGGGGCCGGGGAGCTGTTTTTT; clone size: NA; J gene: TRBJ2-2; D gene: TRBD1; V gene: TRBV29-1